The table lists the clone carrying this T cell receptor (beta chain) with many counts. This record belongs to a study of T cells in Graves' hyperthyroidism and ophthalmopathy. RNA transcripts yielded amplified TCR beta CDR3 regions. The HTBI primer set was used in a first-round RT-PCR of the TCR CDR3. TCRdb passed the multiplex PCR reads through MiXCR, listing each CDR3 protein once. Here the sample spans around 480,000 distinct CDR3 sequences, roughly an eighth being singletons. Trimming cost V 0 bases and J 9 bases, with 6 bases left between them. There are 12 residues in the CDR3. Germline values: CDR1 LGHDT, CDR2 YNNKEL (reference sequence).

The chain uses TRBV3-1 and TRBJ2-4; no clear D. The receptor's source is a woman in her late teens or twenties with Graves' hyperthyroidism. Sequenced: blood. CDR3 DNA: TGTGCCAGCAGCCAAGATCGGGTCATTCAGTACTTC. Residues: CASSQDRVIQYF.